This T cell receptor beta chain was sequenced for a study of blood T cell repertoires in COVID-19. Germline CDR1 reads KGHSH; CDR2 reads LQKENI. The CDR3 has 12 residues. Trimming shortened V by 6 bases and J by 0 bases, and 5 bases separated the two germline ends. As handled by the study authors: How many nucleated cells were present was estimated from reference gene primer amplification. The data were produced by immunoSEQ multiplex PCR, yet TCRdb's version contains in-frame clones alone and is incomplete. Clone size and the V and J calls come from that table; the DNA yielded D and trimming. This table holds 52,000 or so clones, 86% found once.

The chain has TRBV18 and TRBJ1-1; D unresolved. Sequenced material: peripheral blood. The receptor's source is a man aged 80 or over with acute or convalescent COVID-19. The CDR3 here is CASSTVNTEAFF. The CDR3 nucleotides are TGTGCCAGCTCCACAGTGAACACTGAAGCTTTCTTT.